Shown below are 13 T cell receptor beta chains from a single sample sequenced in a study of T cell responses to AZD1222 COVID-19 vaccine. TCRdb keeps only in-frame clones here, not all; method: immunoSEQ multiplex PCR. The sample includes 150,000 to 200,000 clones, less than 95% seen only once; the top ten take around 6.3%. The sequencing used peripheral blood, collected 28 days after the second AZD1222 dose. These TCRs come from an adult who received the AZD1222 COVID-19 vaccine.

Here the CDR3 DNA reads TGTGCCAGCAGCTGGTCCTCAGGGGCCAATCAGCCCCAGCATTTT. Amino acid sequence: CASSWSSGANQPQHF. V and J are TRBV3-1 (or the pseudogene TRBV3-2) and TRBJ1-5; weak D call: TRBD1 (6 bases). The ends were cut back, 5 bases at V and 3 bases at J, with 14 bases in the middle. Germline-derived CDR1 and CDR2 are LGHDT and YNNKEL (reference sequence). The CDR3 totals 15 residues.

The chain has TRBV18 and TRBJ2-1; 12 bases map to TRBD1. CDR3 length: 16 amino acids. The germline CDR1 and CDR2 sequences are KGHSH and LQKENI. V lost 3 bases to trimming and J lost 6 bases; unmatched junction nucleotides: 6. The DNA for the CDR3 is TGTGCCAGCTCACCCGAGGGACAGGGGGCGCGCAATGAGCAGTTCTTC. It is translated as CASSPEGQGARNEQFF.

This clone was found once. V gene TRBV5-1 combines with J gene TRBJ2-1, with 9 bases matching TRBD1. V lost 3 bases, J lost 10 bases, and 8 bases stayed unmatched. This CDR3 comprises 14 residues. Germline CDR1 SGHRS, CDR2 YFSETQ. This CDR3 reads CASSWTGTGREQFF. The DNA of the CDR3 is TGCGCCAGCAGCTGGACCGGGACAGGGAGGGAGCAGTTCTTC.

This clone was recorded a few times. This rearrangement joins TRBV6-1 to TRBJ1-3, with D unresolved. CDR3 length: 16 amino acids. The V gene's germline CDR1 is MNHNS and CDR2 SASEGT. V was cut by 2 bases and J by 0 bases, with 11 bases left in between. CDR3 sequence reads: CASSEKDGSSGNTIYF. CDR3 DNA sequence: TGTGCCAGCAGTGAAAAGGACGGGAGCTCTGGAAACACCATATATTTT.

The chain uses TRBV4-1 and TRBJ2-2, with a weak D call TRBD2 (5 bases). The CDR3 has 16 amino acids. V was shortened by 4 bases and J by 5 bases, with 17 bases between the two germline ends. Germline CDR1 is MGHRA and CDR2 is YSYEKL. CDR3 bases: TGCGCCAGCAGCCCCGCCGGAGGCATTAAGACCGGGGAGCTGTTTTTT. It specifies CASSPAGGIKTGELFF.

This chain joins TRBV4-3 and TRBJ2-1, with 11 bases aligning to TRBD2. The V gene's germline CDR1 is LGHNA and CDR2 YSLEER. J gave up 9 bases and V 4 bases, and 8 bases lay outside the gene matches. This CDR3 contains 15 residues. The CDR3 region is CASSRGGLAVPEQFF. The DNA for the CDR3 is TGCGCCAGCAGCCGCGGGGGACTAGCGGTGCCTGAGCAGTTCTTC.

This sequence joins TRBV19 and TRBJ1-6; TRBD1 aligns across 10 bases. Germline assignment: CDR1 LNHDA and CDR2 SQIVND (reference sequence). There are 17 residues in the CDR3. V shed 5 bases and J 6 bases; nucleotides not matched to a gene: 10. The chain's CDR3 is CASSLRQGAIGNSPLHF. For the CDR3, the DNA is TGTGCCAGTAGTTTACGACAGGGGGCAATTGGTAATTCACCCCTCCACTTT.

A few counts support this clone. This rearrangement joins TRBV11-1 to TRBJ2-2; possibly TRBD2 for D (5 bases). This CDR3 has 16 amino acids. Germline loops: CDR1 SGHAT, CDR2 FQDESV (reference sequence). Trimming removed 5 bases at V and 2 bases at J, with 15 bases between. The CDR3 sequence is CASSRRRTQNTGELFF. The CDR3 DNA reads TGTGCCAGCAGCCGTAGGAGGACGCAAAACACCGGGGAGCTGTTTTTT. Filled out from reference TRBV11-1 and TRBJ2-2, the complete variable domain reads EAEVAQSPRYKITEKSQAVAFWCDPISGHATLYWYRQILGQGPELLVQFQDESVVDDSQLPKDRFSAERLKGVDSTLKIQPAELGDSAMYLCASSRRRTQNTGELFFGEGSRLTVL.

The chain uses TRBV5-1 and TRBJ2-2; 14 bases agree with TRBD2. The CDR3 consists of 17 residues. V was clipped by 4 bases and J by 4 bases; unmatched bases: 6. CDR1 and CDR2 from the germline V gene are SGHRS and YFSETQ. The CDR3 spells CASSKGLAGVGTGELFF. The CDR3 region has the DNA TGCGCCAGCAGCAAGGGACTAGCGGGGGTTGGCACCGGGGAGCTGTTTTTT.

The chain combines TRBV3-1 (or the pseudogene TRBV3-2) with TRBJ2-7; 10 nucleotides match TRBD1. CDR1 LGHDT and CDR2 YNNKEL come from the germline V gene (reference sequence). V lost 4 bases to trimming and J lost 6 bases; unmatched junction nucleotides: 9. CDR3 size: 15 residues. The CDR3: CASSPTQGTGVEQYF. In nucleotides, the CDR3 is TGTGCCAGCAGCCCCACACAGGGGACAGGGGTCGAGCAGTACTTC.

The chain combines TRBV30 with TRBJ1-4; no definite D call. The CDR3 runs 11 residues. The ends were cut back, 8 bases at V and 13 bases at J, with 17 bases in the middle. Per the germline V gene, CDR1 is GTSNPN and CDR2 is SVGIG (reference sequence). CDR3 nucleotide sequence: TGTGCCGAGAGTCAGCCGGGAGGACTGTTTTTT. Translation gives CAESQPGGLFF.

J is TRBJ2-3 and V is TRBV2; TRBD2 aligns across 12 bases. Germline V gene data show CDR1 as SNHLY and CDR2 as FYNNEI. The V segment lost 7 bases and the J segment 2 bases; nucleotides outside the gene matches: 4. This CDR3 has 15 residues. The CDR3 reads CASTLAGGSTDTQYF. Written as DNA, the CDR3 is TGTGCCAGCACCCTAGCGGGGGGGTCCACAGATACGCAGTATTTT. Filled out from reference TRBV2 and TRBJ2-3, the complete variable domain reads EPEVTQTPSHQVTQMGQEVILRCVPISNHLYFYWYRQILGQKVEFLVSFYNNEISEKSEIFDDQFSVERPDGSNFTLKIRSTKLEDSAMYFCASTLAGGSTDTQYFGPGTRLTVL.

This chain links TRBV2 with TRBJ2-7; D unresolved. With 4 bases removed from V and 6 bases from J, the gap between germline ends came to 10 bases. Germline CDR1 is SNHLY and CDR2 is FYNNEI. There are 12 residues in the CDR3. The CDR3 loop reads CASSASYFEQYF. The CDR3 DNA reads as TGTGCCAGCAGTGCAAGTTATTTCGAGCAGTACTTC.